These 24 T cell receptor beta chains were sequenced from one sample in a study of T-cell reconstitution after alpha-beta-depleted transplantation in children listed by TCRdb under 2016. Library creation used PCR. TCRdb names Illumina HiSeq 2500 as the instrument used. To normalize quantification of the TCRbeta repertoire, the TCR libraries were built with molecular barcoding that relied on unique molecular identifiers. The public sequencing data were trimmed at Q25 with fastp and processed into clonotypes with MiXCR by TCRdb, which kept only in-frame beta chains. Identical CDR3 proteins give one entry, which carries the most common genes and DNA. The sample includes about a million distinct CDR3 sequences, with around 30% observed a single time. The top ten clonotypes cover roughly 27% of the sample. The intended sense of this specimen's treatment or condition label: allogeneic hematopoietic cell transplantation with graft depleted of TCRalphabeta T cells and CD19 B cells.

This specimen was PBMCs, mostly from graft donor cells, taken 360 days after TCRalphabeta/CD19-depleted stem cell transplant. Source of these receptors: a boy in the first two years of life who had a stem cell transplant for SCID, so the T cells may come from the graft donor.

This rearrangement joins TRBV5-1 to TRBJ1-1; no reliable D call. The V end lost 4 bases, the J end lost 2 bases, and 15 bases lay between the germline ends. Germline V gives CDR1 SGHRS, CDR2 YFSETQ. There are 15 residues in the CDR3. The CDR3 is CASSRDSTVNTEAFF. The DNA of the CDR3 is TGCGCCAGCAGCCGGGATTCTACCGTCAACACTGAAGCTTTCTTT.

The chain combines TRBV5-1 with TRBJ2-3; TRBD1 might be the D (5 bases). The CDR3 contains 14 residues. Germline loops: CDR1 SGHRS, CDR2 YFSETQ. Trimming cost V 4 bases and J 4 bases, with 13 bases left between them. CDR3 loop: CASSPGHLSDTQYF. The CDR3, as DNA: TGCGCCAGCAGCCCCGGACACCTCTCAGATACGCAGTATTTT. The full variable domain, with the rest looked up from reference TRBV5-1 and TRBJ2-3, is KAGVTQTPRYLIKTRGQQVTLSCSPISGHRSVSWYQQTPGQGLQFLFEYFSETQRNKGNFPGRFSGRQFSNSRSEMNVSTLELGDSALYLCASSPGHLSDTQYFGPGTRLTVL.

This clonotype appeared once. This chain links TRBV5-1 with TRBJ1-2, with D unclear. V lost 0 bases and J lost 9, with 12 bases in between. Germline lookup yields CDR1 SGHRS and CDR2 YFSETQ. The CDR3 consists of 13 residues. The CDR3 region has the DNA TGCGCCAGCAGCTTGGGTGGAGTCCCAAGCTACACCTTC. Translating it yields CASSLGGVPSYTF.

The rearrangement joins TRBV3-1 to TRBJ2-7, with D unclear. With 5 bases removed from V and 6 bases from J, the gap between germline ends came to 8 bases. The CDR3 has 11 amino acids. CDR1 is LGHDT, CDR2 YNNKEL, per germline (reference sequence). CDR3 region: CASSWNGEQYF. CDR3 sequence (DNA): TGTGCCAGCAGCTGGAACGGCGAGCAGTACTTC.

This rearrangement joins TRBV15 to TRBJ2-7; TRBD1 matches at 10 bases. V lost 3 bases and J lost 7; bases outside the gene matches: 9. This CDR3 spans 15 amino acids. Germline CDR1 LNHNV, CDR2 YYDKDF (reference sequence). The DNA of the CDR3 is TGTGCCACCAGCAGGGGAGGGACAGGGGTCGGAGAGCAGTACTTC. This codes for CATSRGGTGVGEQYF.

The chain joins TRBV18 to TRBJ2-1, with TRBD2 matching 9 bases. The V gene's germline CDR1 is KGHSH and CDR2 LQKENI. Germline trimming cut 2 bases from V and 13 bases from J; bases unmatched to any gene: 12. The CDR3 is made up of 15 amino acids. The CDR3 here is CASSPSLGTSKDQFF. The CDR3 DNA sequence: TGTGCCAGCTCACCAAGTTTGGGGACTAGCAAGGACCAGTTCTTC. The complete variable domain, with remaining parts taken from reference TRBV18 and TRBJ2-1, reads NAGVMQNPRHLVRRRGQEARLRCSPMKGHSHVYWYRQLPEEGLKFMVYLQKENIIDESGMPKERFSAEFPKEGPSILRIQQVVRGDSAAYFCASSPSLGTSKDQFFGPGTRLTVL.

The chain uses TRBV9 and TRBJ2-3, with 8 nucleotides matching TRBD2. Germline CDR1 is SGDLS and CDR2 is YYNGEE. There are 17 residues in the CDR3. V shed 3 bases and J 5 bases; nucleotides not matched to a gene: 14. DNA of the CDR3: TGTGCCAGCAGCGGACGAGCGGGGGAAGATTTTATAGATACGCAGTATTTT. Protein: CASSGRAGEDFIDTQYF.

This chain connects TRBV12-3 or TRBV12-4 to TRBJ2-5, with D possibly being TRBD1 or TRBD2 (5 bases each). V shed 5 bases and J shed 4 bases, with 11 bases lying between them. The CDR3 runs 13 residues. CDR3 protein: CASSGFGGETQYF. The CDR3 DNA reads TGTGCCAGCAGTGGCTTTGGGGGAGAGACCCAGTACTTC.

V is TRBV2 and J is TRBJ1-6; tentatively, D is TRBD1 (5 bases). Trimming took off 11 bases at V and 6 bases at J, with 17 bases between the two ends. Germline assignment: CDR1 SNHLY and CDR2 FYNNEI. The length of the CDR3 is 14 residues. This CDR3 reads CASRVTVPNSPLHF. The CDR3, as DNA: TGTGCCTCCAGGGTGACTGTTCCTAATTCACCCCTCCACTTT.

Only a few counts were recorded for this clonotype. CDR3: CASSPSHAYEQYF. Written as DNA, the CDR3 is TGTGCCAGCTCACCATCACACGCCTACGAGCAGTACTTC. The chain combines TRBV18 with TRBJ2-7; D is unresolved. Germline V gene data show CDR1 as KGHSH and CDR2 as LQKENI. The CDR3 spans 13 residues. Trimming stripped 2 bases from V and 2 bases from J, with 7 bases between. The whole variable domain, filled in from reference TRBV18 and TRBJ2-7, reads NAGVMQNPRHLVRRRGQEARLRCSPMKGHSHVYWYRQLPEEGLKFMVYLQKENIIDESGMPKERFSAEFPKEGPSILRIQQVVRGDSAAYFCASSPSHAYEQYFGPGTRLTVT.

This clonotype has only a few counts. J is TRBJ1-4 and V is TRBV12-3 or TRBV12-4, with unresolved D. This CDR3 comprises 15 residues. Trimming shortened V by 5 bases and J by 3 bases, and 13 bases separated the two germline ends. The CDR3 loop reads CASSPQTVPNEKLFF. The CDR3, as DNA: TGTGCCAGCAGTCCCCAGACGGTCCCTAATGAAAAACTGTTTTTT.

This clonotype was recorded a few times. This rearrangement joins TRBV10-3 to TRBJ2-2, with D uncertain. The germline V gene encodes CDR1 ENHRY and CDR2 SYGVKD. The CDR3 covers 16 residues. Between the trimmed V and J ends, which lost 11 bases and 0 bases, there was a span of 19 bases. The CDR3 spells CAPERVTPSNTGELFF. CDR3 in DNA: TGTGCCCCCGAAAGGGTAACCCCTTCGAACACCGGGGAGCTGTTTTTT.

This clonotype was counted a few times. The chain links TRBV7-3 to TRBJ1-2; TRBD1 agrees at 8 bases. The CDR3 is made up of 13 amino acids. Germline V gene lookup returns CDR1 SGHTA and CDR2 FQGTGA. Trimming at V came to 4 bases and at J to 6 bases, leaving 4 bases not matched to a gene. As DNA, the CDR3 is TGTGCCAGCAGCTCCCGACAGGGGAATGGCTACACCTTC. Encoded protein: CASSSRQGNGYTF.

This clonotype has just a few counts. The chain combines TRBV12-3 or TRBV12-4 with TRBJ2-2; D is unresolved. This CDR3 has 14 residues. Trimming removed 7 bases at V and 6 bases at J, with 15 bases between. The CDR3: CASMPFSRPGELFF. The DNA for the CDR3 is TGTGCCAGCATGCCCTTTAGCCGCCCCGGGGAGCTGTTTTTT.

This clonotype was seen more than once but under ten times. The CDR3 sequence: CASSDVYRDTEAFF. As DNA, the CDR3 is TGTGCCAGCAGTGATGTATACCGGGACACTGAAGCTTTCTTT. The genes are TRBV2 and TRBJ1-1; no clear D. This CDR3 contains 14 residues. Trimming pared 3 bases from V and 3 bases from J, leaving 11 bases between. Germline V gene sequence: CDR1 SNHLY, CDR2 FYNNEI.

The chain recombines TRBV20-1 with TRBJ2-1; D is uncertain. CDR3 size: 15 residues. Germline loops: CDR1 DFQATT, CDR2 SNEGSKA (reference sequence). V was pared by 3 bases and J by 2 bases, with 14 bases between. The chain's CDR3 is CSASTTQHTYNEQFF. Written as DNA, the CDR3 is TGCAGTGCTAGTACTACCCAACACACCTACAATGAGCAGTTCTTC.

This clonotype was observed a handful of times. The rearrangement links TRBV4-3 to TRBJ2-3; perhaps TRBD2 as D (5 bases). V dropped 0 bases and J dropped 4 bases, with 14 bases sitting between them. The CDR3 totals 16 residues. The germline gives CDR1 LGHNA, CDR2 YSLEER. The CDR3 reads CASSQDLGVRADTQYF. CDR3 bases: TGCGCCAGCAGCCAAGATCTCGGGGTGAGGGCAGATACGCAGTATTTT.

The gene calls are TRBV5-1 and TRBJ2-7; D is undetermined. The V and J ends lost 0 bases and 2 bases respectively, with 9 bases between them. The CDR3 contains 14 residues. Germline loops: CDR1 SGHRS, CDR2 YFSETQ. CDR3 DNA sequence: TGCGCCAGCAGCTTGGACTCGTTCCCCTACGAGCAGTACTTC. This gives the protein CASSLDSFPYEQYF.

The V gene is TRBV5-6, the J gene TRBJ2-1; either TRBD1 or TRBD2 may supply D (7 bases each). This CDR3 has 16 amino acids. V lost 4 bases, J lost 2 bases, and 16 bases lay in between. CDR1 and CDR2 (germline): SGHDT, YYEEEE. CDR3 sequence: CASSPRQGGTYNEQFF. CDR3 bases: TGTGCCAGCAGCCCCCGACAGGGAGGGACCTACAATGAGCAGTTCTTC. Full variable domain (remainder filled in from reference TRBV5-6 and TRBJ2-1): DAGVTQSPTHLIKTRGQQVTLRCSPKSGHDTVSWYQQALGQGPQFIFQYYEEEERQRGNFPDRFSGHQFPNYSSELNVNALLLGDSALYLCASSPRQGGTYNEQFFGPGTRLTVL.

This clonotype was seen a single time. The DNA of the CDR3 is TGCGCCAGCAGCTCGGCCCCGGGACAGGGAACCGGGGAGCTGTTTTTT. The encoded protein is CASSSAPGQGTGELFF. The chain recombines TRBV5-1 with TRBJ2-2, with TRBD1 matching over 9 bases. The J segment lost 5 bases and the V segment lost 3 bases, leaving 8 bases of the junction unmatched. Germline loops: CDR1 SGHRS, CDR2 YFSETQ. There are 16 residues in the CDR3. Full variable domain (remainder filled in from reference TRBV5-1 and TRBJ2-2): KAGVTQTPRYLIKTRGQQVTLSCSPISGHRSVSWYQQTPGQGLQFLFEYFSETQRNKGNFPGRFSGRQFSNSRSEMNVSTLELGDSALYLCASSSAPGQGTGELFFGEGSRLTVL.

The chain links TRBV15 to TRBJ2-7; 12 bases align to TRBD1. Trimming removed 1 base from V and 3 bases from J; junction bases left unmatched: 4. Germline-derived CDR1 and CDR2 are LNHNV and YYDKDF (reference sequence). This CDR3 has 16 amino acids. CDR3 amino acids: CATSRAGTGGSYEQYF. The CDR3 DNA sequence: TGTGCCACCAGCAGAGCCGGGACAGGGGGCAGCTACGAGCAGTACTTC.

This clonotype was counted between two and nine times. The rearrangement uses TRBV2 and TRBJ2-1; 9 nucleotides agree with TRBD2. The CDR3 totals 14 residues. Trimming at V came to 2 bases and at J to 13 bases, leaving 9 bases not matched to a gene. Germline V gene data show CDR1 as SNHLY and CDR2 as FYNNEI. CDR3 sequence: CASSEIAGDQAQFF. As DNA, the CDR3 is TGTGCCAGCAGTGAAATAGCGGGGGACCAAGCACAGTTCTTC.

V gene TRBV29-1 combines with J gene TRBJ1-2; D remains unclear. The germline gives CDR1 SQVTM, CDR2 ANQGSEA. This CDR3 is built from 15 residues. V lost 7 bases, J lost 1 base, and 19 bases lay in between. As DNA, the CDR3 is TGCAGCGCACAAGGACGGAACACCTTTAACTATGGCTACACCTTC. Protein: CSAQGRNTFNYGYTF.

The gene calls are TRBV12-3 or TRBV12-4 and TRBJ2-7, with no clear D. CDR3 length: 13 amino acids. Trimming took 2 bases from V and 1 from J, leaving 6 bases between them. CDR3 region: CASSLPVSYEQYF. CDR3 bases: TGTGCCAGCAGTTTACCCGTTTCCTACGAGCAGTACTTC.